This T cell receptor (beta chain) was captured by sequencing in a study of blood T cell repertoires in COVID-19. Only one count was recorded for this clone. CDR3 length: 15 residues. From germline, CDR1 is LGHNA and CDR2 YNFKEQ. The V gene lost 3 bases and the J gene lost 1 base, with 11 bases spanning the gap. Profiled with immunoSEQ multiplex PCR; TCRdb holds only in-frame clones, not every one. The repertoire holds about 150,000 clones, with around 84% as singletons. This chain joins TRBV4-2 and TRBJ2-3, with a tentative D call TRBD1 (5 bases). The sample comprised peripheral blood. The receptor's source is a man in his 70s with acute or convalescent COVID-19. The CDR3 coding sequence is TGTGCCAGCAGCCAGCTAATAGGGGGCACAGATACGCAGTATTTT. This encodes CASSQLIGGTDTQYF.